The source of this TCR beta chain is a study of blood T cells in healthy people across ages. About the research overall: About one barcoded beta molecule per two T cells was captured by template switching.

Germline values: CDR1 SNHLY, CDR2 FYNNEI. The CDR3 runs 16 residues. Healthy individuals of Caucasian origin from Russia, aged roughly 6 to 95, served as donors. For the second PCR, which ran for roughly 6 to 12 cycles, a sample-barcoded 5' primer and a J-beta primer mix were used. In TCRdb, the 5' RACE reads were re-called with MiXCR into one record per CDR3 protein. Of about 1.5 million distinct CDR3 sequences in the sample, 42% were seen once. The chain couples TRBV2 to TRBJ2-7, with 8 positions matching TRBD2. The J call is uncertain, as TRBJ2-5 better fits the DNA end. Input material: blood. The sequence was obtained from a woman between 18 and 30 years old in good health. This chain's CDR3 is CASSRNGGSGVETQYF. The CDR3 region has the DNA TGTGCCAGCAGCCGCAATGGGGGTAGCGGGGTAGAGACCCAGTACTTC.